This is a list of T cell receptor beta chains from one sample in a study of blood T cell repertoires in COVID-19. Here immunoSEQ multiplex PCR was the method, and the copy in TCRdb shows in-frame clones only, minus some. The sample consists of 160,000 or so clones, more than 75% of them appearing once. The sample consisted of peripheral blood. The receptor source for this set is a woman between 65 and 79 years old with COVID-19, enrolled during active disease. Both conserved end residues are part of each CDR3. A D gene is named only where the DNA matches it firmly. Clone sizes are given selectively: once, few, many, or a class where the clone is expanded.

CDR3 protein: CASSLLEYYGYTF
CDR3 DNA: TGTGCCAGCAGTTTATTGGAGTACTATGGCTACACCTTC
clone size: -
CDR3 length: 13
D gene: -
V gene: TRBV28
J gene: TRBJ1-2

CDR3 protein: CASSVGTGRNQPQHF
CDR3 DNA: TGTGCCAGCAGCGTGGGGACAGGCCGCAATCAGCCCCAGCATTTT
clone size: few
CDR3 length: 15
D gene: TRBD1
V gene: TRBV11-2
J gene: TRBJ1-5

CDR3 protein: CASSFSGGRETQYF
CDR3 DNA: TGTGCCAGCAGCTTTAGCGGGGGGAGGGAGACCCAGTACTTC
clone size: -
CDR3 length: 14
D gene: TRBD2
V gene: TRBV11-2
J gene: TRBJ2-5

CDR3 protein: CASSQDGGSTDTQYF
CDR3 DNA: TGTGCCAGCAGCCAAGATGGGGGGTCCACAGATACGCAGTATTTT
clone size: -
CDR3 length: 15
D gene: -
V gene: TRBV3-1/TRBV3-2
J gene: TRBJ2-3

CDR3 protein: CASSFGQGASYGYTF
CDR3 DNA: TGTGCCAGCAGCTTCGGACAGGGGGCTTCCTATGGCTACACCTTC
clone size: -
CDR3 length: 15
D gene: TRBD1
V gene: TRBV5-6
J gene: TRBJ1-2

CDR3 protein: CASSESRWSTQHF
CDR3 DNA: TGCGCCAGCAGTGAGTCTCGGTGGTCGACCCAGCATTTT
clone size: once
CDR3 length: 13
D gene: -
V gene: TRBV10-2
J gene: TRBJ1-5

CDR3 protein: CASSLEGQGAVSSPLHF
CDR3 DNA: TGCGCCAGCAGCTTGGAGGGACAGGGAGCTGTAAGTTCACCCCTCCACTTT
clone size: -
CDR3 length: 17
D gene: TRBD1
V gene: TRBV5-1
J gene: TRBJ1-6

CDR3 protein: CASSSPKGQGNQPQHF
CDR3 DNA: TGTGCCAGCAGCTCACCCAAGGGACAGGGCAATCAGCCCCAGCATTTT
clone size: -
CDR3 length: 16
D gene: TRBD1
V gene: TRBV2
J gene: TRBJ1-5

CDR3 protein: CASGPRENQPQHF
CDR3 DNA: TGTGCCAGTGGGCCGAGGGAGAATCAGCCCCAGCATTTT
clone size: -
CDR3 length: 13
D gene: -
V gene: TRBV21-1
J gene: TRBJ1-5

CDR3 protein: CASSVDRTVYGYTF
CDR3 DNA: TGTGCCAGCAGCGTGGACAGAACAGTCTATGGCTACACCTTC
clone size: -
CDR3 length: 14
D gene: -
V gene: TRBV6-5
J gene: TRBJ1-2

CDR3 protein: CASSVTAGLSTDTQYF
CDR3 DNA: TGTGCCAGCAGCGTTACAGCGGGGCTGAGCACAGATACGCAGTATTTT
clone size: -
CDR3 length: 16
D gene: TRBD2
V gene: TRBV3-1/TRBV3-2
J gene: TRBJ2-3

CDR3 protein: CASSVGQGGQPQHF
CDR3 DNA: TGTGCCAGCAGTGTGGGGCAGGGCGGTCAGCCCCAGCATTTT
clone size: -
CDR3 length: 14
D gene: -
V gene: TRBV2
J gene: TRBJ1-5

CDR3 protein: CASSGQFSPDTQYF
CDR3 DNA: TGTGCCAGCAGTGGGCAATTCAGTCCAGATACGCAGTATTTT
clone size: -
CDR3 length: 14
D gene: -
V gene: TRBV7-3
J gene: TRBJ2-3

CDR3 protein: CASSRGQEYGSPLHF
CDR3 DNA: TGTGCCAGCAGCCGGGGACAGGAGTATGGTTCACCCCTCCACTTT
clone size: -
CDR3 length: 15
D gene: TRBD1
V gene: TRBV7-9
J gene: TRBJ1-6

CDR3 protein: CSASFEAEAFF
CDR3 DNA: TGCAGTGCTAGTTTCGAGGCTGAAGCTTTCTTT
clone size: -
CDR3 length: 11
D gene: -
V gene: TRBV20-1
J gene: TRBJ1-1

CDR3 protein: CASSSNLGGNEQFF
CDR3 DNA: TGTGCCAGCAGCTCCAACCTGGGGGGCAATGAGCAGTTCTTC
clone size: -
CDR3 length: 14
D gene: -
V gene: TRBV7-3
J gene: TRBJ2-1

CDR3 protein: CASSLSIGTYEQYF
CDR3 DNA: TGTGCCAGCAGTTTATCGATCGGGACCTACGAGCAGTACTTC
clone size: -
CDR3 length: 14
D gene: -
V gene: TRBV27
J gene: TRBJ2-7

CDR3 protein: CASSPDPDRANNYGYTF
CDR3 DNA: TGTGCCAGCAGTCCGGACCCGGACAGGGCCAATAACTATGGCTACACCTTC
clone size: few
CDR3 length: 17
D gene: TRBD1
V gene: TRBV2
J gene: TRBJ1-2

CDR3 protein: CASSNDRGVPGELFF
CDR3 DNA: TGTGCCAGCAGTAATGACAGGGGGGTTCCCGGGGAGCTGTTTTTT
clone size: few
CDR3 length: 15
D gene: TRBD1
V gene: TRBV6-5
J gene: TRBJ2-2

CDR3 protein: CASTKQGAGNTEAFF
CDR3 DNA: TGTGCCAGCACTAAACAGGGGGCGGGGAACACTGAAGCTTTCTTT
clone size: -
CDR3 length: 15
D gene: TRBD1
V gene: TRBV28
J gene: TRBJ1-1

CDR3 protein: CASSPEQGANYGYTF
CDR3 DNA: TGTGCCAGCAGCCCCGAACAGGGGGCTAACTATGGCTACACCTTC
clone size: -
CDR3 length: 15
D gene: TRBD1
V gene: TRBV6-4
J gene: TRBJ1-2

CDR3 protein: CASSLMPGVSTEAFF
CDR3 DNA: TGTGCCAGCAGCCTGATGCCGGGGGTTAGCACTGAAGCTTTCTTT
clone size: -
CDR3 length: 15
D gene: -
V gene: TRBV11-2
J gene: TRBJ1-1

CDR3 protein: CAISGGTDNSPLHF
CDR3 DNA: TGTGCCATCAGTGGGGGGACAGATAATTCACCCCTCCACTTT
clone size: once
CDR3 length: 14
D gene: TRBD1
V gene: TRBV10-3
J gene: TRBJ1-6

CDR3 protein: CASSLTSGGRNEQFF
CDR3 DNA: TGTGCCAGCAGCCTTACTAGCGGGGGTCGGAATGAGCAGTTCTTC
clone size: -
CDR3 length: 15
D gene: TRBD2
V gene: TRBV7-9
J gene: TRBJ2-1

CDR3 protein: CASTGSSYNEQFF
CDR3 DNA: TGTGCCAGCACCGGGTCTAGCTACAATGAGCAGTTCTTC
clone size: -
CDR3 length: 13
D gene: -
V gene: TRBV27
J gene: TRBJ2-1

CDR3 protein: CASSLGQGAASPLHF
CDR3 DNA: TGTGCCAGCAGCTTGGGACAGGGGGCGGCTTCACCCCTCCACTTT
clone size: -
CDR3 length: 15
D gene: TRBD1
V gene: TRBV5-6
J gene: TRBJ1-6

CDR3 protein: CASAPSGDRDYEQYF
CDR3 DNA: TGTGCCAGCGCCCCGTCGGGGGACAGGGACTACGAGCAGTACTTC
clone size: -
CDR3 length: 15
D gene: TRBD1
V gene: TRBV6-5
J gene: TRBJ2-7

CDR3 protein: CASSRQGVNTEAFF
CDR3 DNA: TGTGCCAGCAGCCGACAGGGGGTGAACACTGAAGCTTTCTTT
clone size: -
CDR3 length: 14
D gene: TRBD1
V gene: TRBV2
J gene: TRBJ1-1

CDR3 protein: CASSPAGGRETQYF
CDR3 DNA: TGTGCCAGCAGCCCCGCCGGAGGGCGGGAGACCCAGTACTTC
clone size: -
CDR3 length: 14
D gene: -
V gene: TRBV13
J gene: TRBJ2-5

CDR3 protein: CASSEPGQGYGNEQFF
CDR3 DNA: TGTGCCAGCAGTGAACCGGGACAGGGGTATGGTAATGAGCAGTTCTTC
clone size: -
CDR3 length: 16
D gene: TRBD1
V gene: TRBV6-1
J gene: TRBJ2-1

CDR3 protein: CASSFRSGGRRGNIQYF
CDR3 DNA: TGTGCCAGCAGCTTCCGTAGCGGGGGCCGGCGAGGAAACATTCAGTACTTC
clone size: -
CDR3 length: 17
D gene: TRBD2
V gene: TRBV11-2
J gene: TRBJ2-4

CDR3 protein: CASSESGQFSGYTF
CDR3 DNA: TGTGCCAGCAGTGAGTCCGGACAGTTTAGTGGCTACACCTTC
clone size: few
CDR3 length: 14
D gene: -
V gene: TRBV6-4
J gene: TRBJ1-2

CDR3 protein: CASSGTEAYGYTF
CDR3 DNA: TGCGCCAGCAGCGGGACAGAGGCCTATGGCTACACCTTC
clone size: -
CDR3 length: 13
D gene: TRBD1
V gene: TRBV10-1
J gene: TRBJ1-2

CDR3 protein: CASSLWGEAAEKLFF
CDR3 DNA: TGTGCCAGCAGCTTATGGGGAGAAGCGGCTGAAAAACTGTTTTTT
clone size: -
CDR3 length: 15
D gene: -
V gene: TRBV7-9
J gene: TRBJ1-4

CDR3 protein: CASSQPQGVVSEAFF
CDR3 DNA: TGTGCCAGCAGCCAGCCCCAGGGGGTCGTCTCTGAAGCTTTCTTT
clone size: -
CDR3 length: 15
D gene: TRBD1
V gene: TRBV4-2
J gene: TRBJ1-1

CDR3 protein: CAISEGHRNQPQHF
CDR3 DNA: TGTGCCATCAGTGAGGGCCACCGAAATCAGCCCCAGCATTTT
clone size: -
CDR3 length: 14
D gene: -
V gene: TRBV10-3
J gene: TRBJ1-5

CDR3 protein: CASSSRHRNYEQYF
CDR3 DNA: TGTGCCAGCAGCTCCCGACACCGAAACTACGAGCAGTACTTC
clone size: -
CDR3 length: 14
D gene: -
V gene: TRBV7-2
J gene: TRBJ2-7

CDR3 protein: CASSLGASGTQYF
CDR3 DNA: TGTGCCAGCAGCTTAGGTGCTAGCGGGACCCAGTACTTC
clone size: -
CDR3 length: 13
D gene: TRBD2
V gene: TRBV7-3
J gene: TRBJ2-5

CDR3 protein: CASSPGLVSEQYF
CDR3 DNA: TGTGCCAGCAGCCCGGGACTAGTCAGCGAGCAGTACTTC
clone size: -
CDR3 length: 13
D gene: TRBD2
V gene: TRBV7-9
J gene: TRBJ2-7

CDR3 protein: CASSGTNGGGWNEQYF
CDR3 DNA: TGTGCCAGCTCGGGAACTAACGGGGGGGGCTGGAACGAGCAGTACTTC
clone size: -
CDR3 length: 16
D gene: TRBD2
V gene: TRBV18
J gene: TRBJ2-7

CDR3 protein: CASSGGIPGDTIYF
CDR3 DNA: TGTGCCAGTAGTGGAGGAATCCCTGGTGACACCATATATTTT
clone size: -
CDR3 length: 14
D gene: -
V gene: TRBV19
J gene: TRBJ1-3

CDR3 protein: CASKTSGTLGAVQYF
CDR3 DNA: TGTGCCAGCAAGACTTCAGGGACATTGGGAGCGGTGCAGTACTTC
clone size: -
CDR3 length: 15
D gene: -
V gene: TRBV28
J gene: TRBJ2-7

CDR3 protein: CASSLQLAYEQYF
CDR3 DNA: TGTGCCAGCAGCTTGCAGCTAGCCTACGAGCAGTACTTC
clone size: once
CDR3 length: 13
D gene: -
V gene: TRBV7-8
J gene: TRBJ2-7

CDR3 protein: CASSSRQGAADTQYF
CDR3 DNA: TGTGCCAGTAGTTCGCGACAGGGGGCCGCAGATACGCAGTATTTT
clone size: -
CDR3 length: 15
D gene: TRBD1
V gene: TRBV19
J gene: TRBJ2-3

CDR3 protein: CASKKQGTNYGYTF
CDR3 DNA: TGTGCCAGCAAGAAACAGGGGACCAACTATGGCTACACCTTC
clone size: -
CDR3 length: 14
D gene: TRBD1
V gene: TRBV2
J gene: TRBJ1-2

CDR3 protein: CATSPKLAEIVRDRILGGYTF
CDR3 DNA: TGTGCCACCAGCCCAAAACTAGCAGAGATCGTGAGGGACAGGATTTTGGGTGGCTACACCTTC
clone size: once
CDR3 length: 21
D gene: TRBD1
V gene: TRBV15
J gene: TRBJ1-2

CDR3 protein: CASTQLSGQGSSGNTIYF
CDR3 DNA: TGTGCCAGTACCCAACTGAGCGGGCAGGGTTCTTCTGGAAACACCATATATTTT
clone size: once
CDR3 length: 18
D gene: -
V gene: TRBV19
J gene: TRBJ1-3

CDR3 protein: CASSSGTISTDTQYF
CDR3 DNA: TGTGCCAGCTCATCCGGGACTATTAGCACAGATACGCAGTATTTT
clone size: -
CDR3 length: 15
D gene: TRBD2
V gene: TRBV18
J gene: TRBJ2-3

CDR3 protein: CASTIVAGGSNSPLHF
CDR3 DNA: TGTGCCAGCACCATTGTAGCGGGGGGCAGTAATTCACCCCTCCACTTT
clone size: -
CDR3 length: 16
D gene: -
V gene: TRBV28
J gene: TRBJ1-6

CDR3 protein: CASSFTPLAGTYEQYF
CDR3 DNA: TGTGCCAGCAGTTTTACCCCACTAGCGGGGACCTACGAGCAGTACTTC
clone size: -
CDR3 length: 16
D gene: TRBD2
V gene: TRBV27
J gene: TRBJ2-7

CDR3 protein: CASSYSWAGGETQYF
CDR3 DNA: TGTGCCAGCAGTTACTCTTGGGCGGGGGGGGAGACCCAGTACTTC
clone size: -
CDR3 length: 15
D gene: TRBD2
V gene: TRBV6-5
J gene: TRBJ2-5

CDR3 protein: CASSPTTGIDEQFF
CDR3 DNA: TGTGCCAGCTCACCAACGACAGGGATCGATGAGCAGTTCTTC
clone size: -
CDR3 length: 14
D gene: TRBD1
V gene: TRBV18
J gene: TRBJ2-1

CDR3 protein: CASSLWGQGWRGSTDTQYF
CDR3 DNA: TGTGCCAGCAGCTTATGGGGACAGGGGTGGCGGGGGAGCACAGATACGCAGTATTTT
clone size: -
CDR3 length: 19
D gene: TRBD1
V gene: TRBV11-2
J gene: TRBJ2-3

CDR3 protein: CATQGARANEKLFF
CDR3 DNA: TGTGCCACACAGGGGGCGCGGGCTAATGAAAAACTGTTTTTT
clone size: -
CDR3 length: 14
D gene: TRBD1
V gene: TRBV28
J gene: TRBJ1-4